The present T cell receptor (beta chain) was sequenced within a study of T cell responses to AZD1222 COVID-19 vaccine (dated by TCRdb to the early 2020s). As for the study more broadly: Because spike-specific TCR depth and breadth did not differ between the two schedules, AZD1222 recipients who got a second dose at roughly 4 weeks were pooled with those who got a second dose at roughly 12 weeks. Enrollment into the trials was organized by age into subgroups of 18-55, 56-69 and 70-plus years, and those subgroups contained about 160, 30 and 59 TCR-sequenced participants, respectively. A total of more than 230 trial participants underwent TCR sequencing, of whom 207 had received two doses of AZD1222 and 26 had received two doses of the MenACWY control vaccine.

The CDR3 regions of human TCRbeta chains were analyzed by immunosequencing. From the authors' description of their analysis: TCRs in the repertoires were matched against a reference library of SARS-CoV-2-specific TCRs that had been generated with the MIRA antigen-specificity platform. Breadth meant the fraction of unique TCRs that were SARS-CoV-2-associated, whereas depth meant the fraction of total T cells that were SARS-CoV-2-associated. Using the MIRA data, each spike-specific TCR was mapped to the spike region that the TCR reacts to and placed in a CD4 or CD8 class. Log10-transformed breadth and depth values were compared by one-way ANOVA with Sidak's multiple comparisons tests. As stored in TCRdb, this immuneACCESS dataset retains in-frame rearrangements with V and J assigned. A fraction of the clones does not appear; measured against another copy, unresolved V genes explain less than half of the discrepancy, and the remainder lacks a known reason. That table is the source of V, J and clone size, and D and trimming were worked out from the DNA. For this sample the table gives about 130,000 clones, of which over 90% were detected only once. About 1% of the sample rests with the top ten.

A word on this clone: The target of this receptor is not known. Qualities for individual bases were not recorded, and no much larger clone is one base off.

The sample's time point, from its label and the paper: baseline before first vaccination. The vaccinee samples were drawn from two UK trials, COV001 and COV002, one of which was a single-blind randomized controlled phase 2/3 trial testing AZD1222 (ChAdOx1 nCoV-19) in healthy adults. Trial participant PBMC samples were collected at day 0 and day 28 after the second dose for TCRbeta chain sequencing. The paper as a whole reports these results and caveats: Epitopes outside the regions mutated in the B.1.351 and B.1.1.7 variants were reportedly recognized by nearly half of the unique spike-specific TCRs. The 56-69-year group was small, and its depth increase did not reach significance, likely because of low power. Conclusions about previously exposed vaccinees are limited because only a handful of AZD1222 recipients were SARS-CoV-2 seropositive at baseline. Participants were mostly white British and included more females than males, and it was suggested by the authors that clonal diversity may have been underestimated. After two AZD1222 doses, spike-specific TCR breadth and depth were significantly higher than at day 0 and than in MenACWY recipients. The vaccine-associated CD4 TCRs covered the entire spike protein, and the dominant responses fell in regions 160-218 and 743-854. Because no day 14 peak-response samples were available, the repertoires could be characterized only after the peak T cell response.

The clonotype was recovered from an adult in good health. This specimen consisted of peripheral blood, obtained on day 0 of AZD1222 vaccination.

The base sequence is TGTGCCAGCAGCCTAGACGGGGATACTGAAGCTTTCTTT. Its amino acids are CASSLDGDTEAFF. The chain is encoded by TRBV7-2 joined to TRBJ1-1; there is no confident call for the D gene. The CDR3 has 13 amino acids, counting the end cysteine and phenylalanine. Only CDR3 DNA is held: 39 bases, read in frame from base 1. Trimming takes 5 bases from V and 5 bases from J, and the germline ends sit 12 bases apart. Via the germline V gene, CDR1 is SGHTA and CDR2 FQGNSA.